Below are 17 T cell receptor beta chains sequenced from a single sample in a study of immune evolution from preneoplasia to lung adenocarcinoma. Sequencing was performed with immunoSEQ multiplex PCR; in TCRdb, only in-frame clones are kept and a portion is missing. The repertoire has 4,500 or so clones, about four fifths of them found once; the top ten carry roughly 11%. The sequencing sample was made of FFPE adjacent normal lung tissue. Source of these receptors: a donor at least 70 years old with lung adenocarcinoma.

The chain couples TRBV30 to TRBJ1-4, with D perhaps matching TRBD1 (5 bases). The CDR3 is made up of 12 amino acids. V was shortened by 5 bases and J by 8 bases, with 12 bases between the two germline ends. Per germline, CDR1 GTSNPN and CDR2 SVGIG (reference sequence). The CDR3 DNA is TGTGCCTGGGGCAGGGACGGCGAAAAACTGTTTTTT. Its protein product is CAWGRDGEKLFF.

V usage is TRBV9 and J usage is TRBJ1-5; 7 nucleotides align to TRBD1. Losses at the gene ends were 5 bases for V and 6 bases for J; bases not matched to a gene: 5. Per germline, CDR1 SGDLS and CDR2 YYNGEE. This CDR3 comprises 13 residues. The CDR3 region is CASSQQGFQPQHF. For the CDR3, the DNA is TGTGCCAGCAGTCAACAGGGGTTTCAGCCCCAGCATTTT.

The chain links TRBV14 to TRBJ1-3; D remains ambiguous. Trimming cost V 2 bases and J 0 bases, with 5 bases left between them. Germline CDR1 is SGHDN and CDR2 is FVKESK. CDR3 length: 14 amino acids. For the CDR3, the DNA is TGTGCCAGCAGCCAATTTCTCTCTGGAAACACCATATATTTT. Amino acid sequence: CASSQFLSGNTIYF. Full variable domain (missing parts from reference TRBV14 and TRBJ1-3): EAGVTQFPSHSVIEKGQTVTLRCDPISGHDNLYWYRRVMGKEIKFLLHFVKESKQDESGMPNNRFLAERTGGTYSTLKVQPAELEDSGVYFCASSQFLSGNTIYFGEGSWLTVV.

V gene TRBV7-2 combines with J gene TRBJ2-3, with D unresolved. Germline CDR1 is SGHTA and CDR2 is FQGNSA. Trimming cost V 1 base and J 0 bases, with 11 bases left between them. This CDR3 has 16 residues. CDR3 DNA: TGTGCCAGCAGCTTAGGACCCCTGGGCAGCACAGATACGCAGTATTTT. Protein sequence: CASSLGPLGSTDTQYF.

This chain uses TRBV7-8 with TRBJ2-7; D is possibly TRBD2 (6 bases). This CDR3 is 16 amino acids long. V was trimmed by 5 bases and J by 0 bases, leaving 17 bases between them. CDR1 SGHVS and CDR2 FQNEAQ come from the germline V gene. CDR3 nucleotide sequence: TGTGCCAGCAGCCGACTTAGCGGCGCTAGCTCCTACGAGCAGTACTTC. Encoded protein: CASSRLSGASSYEQYF.

This clone came up once. The chain combines TRBV7-9 with TRBJ2-1; TRBD2 matches 7 bases. The CDR3 consists of 15 residues. With 7 bases clipped from V and 2 bases from J, the junction kept 8 bases outside the gene matches. CDR1 is SEHNR, CDR2 FQNEAQ, per germline (reference sequence). CDR3 protein: CASTGRGRAYNEQFF. In nucleotides, the CDR3 is TGTGCCAGCACGGGACGAGGGAGGGCCTACAATGAGCAGTTCTTC.

In its sample, this clone was seen once. The chain links TRBV30 to TRBJ1-2, with D maybe TRBD1 (6 bases). V gave up 2 bases and J gave up 2 bases, with 21 bases separating them. The CDR3 spans 17 residues. Per the germline V gene, CDR1 is GTSNPN and CDR2 is SVGIG (reference sequence). CDR3 region: CAWSPRTGTVRNYGYTF. The DNA for the CDR3 is TGTGCCTGGAGTCCCCGAACAGGGACCGTACGGAACTATGGCTACACCTTC.

The chain links TRBV30 to TRBJ2-2; D is possibly TRBD1 or TRBD2 (5 bases each). CDR3 length: 14 amino acids. Germline CDR1 GTSNPN, CDR2 SVGIG (reference sequence). With 1 base removed from V and 6 bases from J, the gap between germline ends came to 12 bases. CDR3 sequence (DNA): TGTGCCTGGAGTGGGGGACGGCGGTCCGGGGAGCTGTTTTTT. Its protein is CAWSGGRRSGELFF.

The chain employs TRBV11-1 and TRBJ1-2; D is undetermined. Trimming removed 4 bases at V and 7 bases at J, with 19 bases between. The CDR3 runs to 15 residues. Germline lookup yields CDR1 SGHAT and CDR2 FQDESV (reference sequence). In DNA form, the CDR3 reads TGTGCCAGCAGCTCCCCAGAAGCAGGCGGTGGTGGCTACACCTTC. Translation: CASSSPEAGGGGYTF.

The J gene is TRBJ2-3, the V gene TRBV11-2, with 10 positions matching TRBD2. This CDR3 is built from 15 residues. Trimming took 5 bases from V and 3 from J; bases not matched to a gene: 5. CDR1 is SGHAT and CDR2 is FQNNGV in the germline V gene. The CDR3 sequence: CASSKASGSTDTQYF. CDR3 DNA: TGTGCCAGCAGCAAAGCTAGCGGGAGTACAGATACGCAGTATTTT.

The gene calls are TRBV28 and TRBJ2-2, with D maybe TRBD1 (5 bases). Trimming took off 4 bases at V and 1 base at J, with 10 bases between the two ends. The CDR3 has 15 residues. Germline CDR1 is MDHEN and CDR2 is SYDVKM. CDR3 in DNA: TGTGCCAGCAGTTACGGACAAGAGAACACCGGGGAGCTGTTTTTT. Protein product: CASSYGQENTGELFF.

This clone was detected only once. The CDR3 spells CASGGTGNDSPLHF. The DNA of the CDR3 is TGCGCCAGCGGGGGGACAGGGAACGATTCACCCCTCCACTTT. The chain links TRBV4-1 to TRBJ1-6; 9 nucleotides line up with TRBD1. V was pared by 8 bases and J by 8 bases, with 7 bases of the junction left unmatched. Germline CDR1 reads MGHRA; CDR2 reads YSYEKL. There are 14 residues in the CDR3.

This clone was counted between two and nine times. The chain employs TRBV9 and TRBJ1-2; 10 nucleotides match TRBD1. Germline V gene data show CDR1 as SGDLS and CDR2 as YYNGEE. This CDR3 region has 13 residues. The V and J ends lost 4 bases and 6 bases, in that order; junction bases with no gene match: 3. In DNA form, the CDR3 reads TGTGCCAGCAGCAGGACAGGGGGAGATGGCTACACCTTC. As protein: CASSRTGGDGYTF.

By sample fraction, this clone is large. The rearrangement uses TRBV28 and TRBJ1-5; 7 positions agree with TRBD1. Germline CDR1 and CDR2: MDHEN and SYDVKM. There are 14 residues in the CDR3. V was pared by 5 bases and J by 4 bases, with 5 bases of the junction left unmatched. The CDR3: CASSLIQGNQPQHF. CDR3 DNA: TGTGCCAGCAGTCTCATACAGGGGAATCAGCCCCAGCATTTT.

The chain couples TRBV10-2 to TRBJ2-7; 11 bases match TRBD1. The CDR3 has 16 amino acids. Germline lookup yields CDR1 WSHSY and CDR2 SAAADI. V gave up 6 bases and J gave up 2 bases; unmatched junction bases: 9. DNA of the CDR3: TGCGCCAGCAGAGACCGGGACAGGGGGGTTCCCTACGAGCAGTACTTC. Translation gives CASRDRDRGVPYEQYF.

The V and J genes are TRBV6-5 and TRBJ2-4, with D maybe TRBD2 (6 bases). The CDR3 runs 14 residues. From germline, CDR1 is MNHEY and CDR2 SVGAGI. The V end lost 0 bases, the J end lost 15 bases, and 18 bases lay between the germline ends. This CDR3 is CASSYSTVGGEWYF. In DNA, the CDR3 is TGTGCCAGCAGTTACTCGACAGTAGGCGGGGAGTGGTACTTC.

The V gene is TRBV5-1, the J gene TRBJ1-4; the D gene is possibly TRBD1 (5 bases). CDR1 and CDR2 (germline): SGHRS, YFSETQ. This CDR3 has 15 residues. V was pared by 1 base and J by 7 bases, with 14 bases between. CDR3 sequence: CASSLYQGLGEKLFF. The CDR3, as DNA: TGCGCCAGCAGCTTGTATCAGGGTTTGGGTGAAAAACTGTTTTTT.